Below are 26 T cell receptor beta chains sequenced from a single sample in a study of blood T cells in healthy people across ages. For the second PCR, which ran for roughly 7 to 11 cycles, a sample-barcoded 5' primer and a J-beta primer mix were used. TCRdb re-analysed the 5' RACE reads in MiXCR, keeping a single row per CDR3 protein. The data hold around 650,000 distinct CDR3 sequences, with around 43% observed a single time. Sequencing used blood. The receptors derive from an elderly man in good health.

This chain uses TRBV11-2 with TRBJ2-1; D uncertain. CDR1 is SGHAT, CDR2 FQNNGV, per germline. Trimming stripped 6 bases from V and 2 bases from J, with 14 bases between. The CDR3 is 15 residues long. This CDR3 is CASRVGRRTYNEQFF. CDR3 DNA sequence: TGTGCCAGCAGGGTTGGTCGTCGGACCTACAATGAGCAGTTCTTC.

The sample holds a few counts of this clonotype. This chain joins TRBV29-1 and TRBJ2-2; the match to TRBD1 covers 7 bases. The junction had 12 bases not matched to a gene; V was cut back by 7 bases and J by 7 bases. Germline loops: CDR1 SQVTM, CDR2 ANQGSEA. CDR3 length: 14 residues. The CDR3 nucleotides read TGCAGCGGTTCCGTGGGACAGTCGGGCGGGGAGCTGTTTTTT. It yields the protein CSGSVGQSGGELFF.

This clonotype was picked up a small number of times. This sequence joins TRBV27 and TRBJ2-3; 7 nucleotides align to TRBD2. Trimming took 2 bases from V and 5 from J; bases not matched to a gene: 16. In germline, CDR1 is MNHEY, CDR2 SMNVEV (reference sequence). The CDR3 covers 18 residues. CDR3 amino acids: CASSLGQSGNPGKDTQYF. The CDR3 nucleotides read TGTGCCAGCAGTTTAGGGCAGAGCGGGAACCCCGGAAAAGATACGCAGTATTTT.

This clonotype was observed once. The chain uses TRBV4-3 and TRBJ2-5, with D maybe TRBD1 (6 bases). Germline V gene lookup returns CDR1 LGHNA and CDR2 YSLEER. V lost 1 base and J 11 bases, leaving 26 bases between the germline ends. The CDR3 extends over 17 amino acids. The CDR3: CASSQGKTGPTYNEQYF. The DNA for the CDR3 is TGCGCCAGCAGCCAAGGAAAGACAGGTCCTACCTACAATGAGCAGTACTTC.

The genes are TRBV21-1 and TRBJ2-1; TRBD2 is taken as the D call from the table, unchecked against the DNA. TRBV21-1 is an annotated pseudogene. This CDR3 has 16 residues. Written as DNA, the CDR3 is TGTGCCAGCAGCAGAGGCGTAGCGGGATCCTACAATGAGCAGTTCTTC. Protein sequence: CASSRGVAGSYNEQFF.

This clonotype appeared a few times. The rearrangement links TRBV2 to TRBJ1-2; 11 nucleotides align to TRBD1. Trimming cost V 5 bases and J 6 bases; bases outside gene matches: 8. CDR1 is SNHLY, CDR2 FYNNEI, per germline. This CDR3 has 15 residues. CDR3 coding DNA: TGTGCCAGCAGTCGAGGACCGGACAGGGGGCATGGCTACACCTTC. Protein product: CASSRGPDRGHGYTF.

This clonotype was observed a handful of times. The chain has TRBV20-1 and TRBJ2-1, with a tentative D call TRBD2 (7 bases). V lost 8 bases to trimming and J lost 3 bases, with 23 bases between them. The CDR3 sequence is 16 residues long. The germline V gene has CDR1 DFQATT and CDR2 SNEGSKA (reference sequence). Written as DNA, the CDR3 is TGCAGTCTCTCTTCTCATGGCGGGGGCTACTACAATGAGCAGTTCTTC. Translating gives CSLSSHGGGYYNEQFF.

This chain connects TRBV12-3 or TRBV12-4 to TRBJ2-3; D is ambiguous. The CDR3 length is 15 residues. Between the trimmed V and J ends, which lost 4 bases and 2 bases, there was a span of 13 bases. The CDR3 sequence is CASSSQVLYTDTQYF. As DNA, the CDR3 is TGTGCCAGCAGTTCGCAGGTTCTCTACACAGATACGCAGTATTTT.

The table lists this clonotype with a few counts. J is TRBJ2-5 and V is TRBV20-1; D might be TRBD1 or TRBD2, each matching 5 bases. V lost 2 bases and J 2 bases, leaving 15 bases between the germline ends. Germline V CDR1 and CDR2: DFQATT, SNEGSKA (reference sequence). The CDR3 is 15 amino acids. The CDR3 nucleotides are TGCAGTGCTAGACCACCGAAGGGACCTCAAGAGACCCAGTACTTC. Its protein product is CSARPPKGPQETQYF.

This clonotype was detected only a few times. The CDR3 bases are TGTGCCAGCAGTGGCGGCCACAAAACGCAGTATTTT. Protein sequence: CASSGGHKTQYF. The chain employs TRBV6-1 and TRBJ2-3; D is unclear. The CDR3 spans 12 residues. V lost 4 bases and J lost 9, with 11 bases in between. From germline, CDR1 is MNHNS and CDR2 SASEGT.

The chain carries TRBV6-5 and TRBJ2-3; 12 bases map to TRBD2. The CDR3 has 17 residues. Looked up from germline, CDR1 is MNHEY and CDR2 is SVGAGI. Trimming at V came to 0 bases and at J to 5 bases, leaving 6 bases not matched to a gene. This CDR3 reads CASSYSSLAGGRDTQYF. Written as DNA, the CDR3 is TGTGCCAGCAGTTACTCGAGCCTAGCGGGGGGGAGAGATACGCAGTATTTT.

The chain carries TRBV6-2 or TRBV6-3 and TRBJ2-3; D is possibly TRBD2 (6 bases). Germline V gene sequence: CDR1 MNHEY, CDR2 SVGEGT. Deletions cut 7 bases from V and 5 bases from J, with 16 bases between. This CDR3 has 14 residues. CDR3 amino acids: CASTRRGLGDTQYF. In DNA form, the CDR3 reads TGTGCCAGCACCAGGAGGGGACTGGGAGATACGCAGTATTTT.

V and J are TRBV9 and TRBJ2-1; no clear D gene. Per the germline V gene, CDR1 is SGDLS and CDR2 is YYNGEE. The CDR3 loop spans 16 amino acids. The V end lost 3 bases, the J end lost 5 bases, and 18 bases lay between the germline ends. Written as DNA, the CDR3 is TGTGCCAGCAGCGAGGTCCCTGGGGTGGGGAACAATGAGCAGTTCTTC. Amino acid sequence: CASSEVPGVGNNEQFF.

The chain uses TRBV28 and TRBJ2-7; D possibly corresponds to TRBD2 (6 bases). The end of the DNA fits TRBJ2-5 better, so the J call may be wrong. The CDR3 is 15 residues long. CDR1 and CDR2 (germline): MDHEN, SYDVKM. The CDR3 loop is CASTPRRGRGETQYF. The CDR3, as DNA: TGTGCCAGCACCCCCCGGAGGGGCCGGGGGGAGACCCAGTACTTC.

This chain joins TRBV6-2 or TRBV6-3 and TRBJ2-7; the D is unclear. Germline V lookup: CDR1 MNHEY, CDR2 SVGEGT. The CDR3 totals 17 residues. The V end was cut by 4 bases, the J end by 7 bases, with 26 bases between. As DNA, the CDR3 is TGTGCCAGCAGTTTAGGGTCCCGTAGTCCGAGGCACAATGAGCAGTACTTC. Protein product: CASSLGSRSPRHNEQYF.

This clonotype was recorded only once. The chain has TRBV7-9 and TRBJ1-4; a weak D match, TRBD1 (5 bases). V lost 5 bases and J 8 bases, leaving 21 bases between the germline ends. CDR3 size: 16 residues. Per the germline V gene, CDR1 is SEHNR and CDR2 is FQNEAQ (reference sequence). The CDR3 loop reads CASSDGNPGRAEKLFF. For the CDR3, the DNA is TGTGCCAGCAGCGACGGGAATCCGGGACGAGCAGAAAAACTGTTTTTT.

The chain carries TRBV5-4 and TRBJ2-3, with no clear D. The V gene lost 4 bases and the J gene lost 0 bases, with 12 bases spanning the gap. Germline V gives CDR1 SGHNT, CDR2 YYREEE (reference sequence). This CDR3 is 15 amino acids long. The CDR3 DNA reads TGTGCCAGCAGCGCCGGCCTCCGGAGCACAGATACGCAGTATTTT. Protein: CASSAGLRSTDTQYF.

The chain joins TRBV27 to TRBJ2-1, with D uncertain. The better agreement between TRBJ2-7 and the DNA end casts doubt on the J call. This CDR3 has 17 amino acids. Germline V gene sequence: CDR1 MNHEY, CDR2 SMNVEV (reference sequence). The CDR3 is CASSLSGSVYSYNEQYF. The DNA for the CDR3 is TGTGCCAGCAGTTTATCAGGTTCGGTGTACTCCTACAATGAGCAGTACTTC.

The sample holds a few counts of this clonotype. The chain employs TRBV20-1 and TRBJ2-5; D may be TRBD2 (5 bases). CDR1 and CDR2 from the germline V gene are DFQATT and SNEGSKA (reference sequence). The CDR3 has 14 residues. V lost 0 bases, J lost 10 bases, and 18 bases lay in between. CDR3 nucleotide sequence: TGCAGTGCTAGAGATGCCATCGGTGGCGGGTTCCAGTACTTC. This translates into CSARDAIGGGFQYF.

This clonotype was seen ten or more times. The chain uses TRBV10-3 and TRBJ1-6; D may be TRBD1 (6 bases). Germline V gene lookup returns CDR1 ENHRY and CDR2 SYGVKD. V shed 2 bases and J shed 6 bases, with 11 bases lying between them. The CDR3 has 15 residues. This CDR3 is CAISEMRRGNSPLHF. CDR3 DNA: TGTGCCATCAGTGAGATGCGCAGGGGTAATTCACCCCTCCACTTT.

V is TRBV20-1 and J is TRBJ2-1, with 8 bases identical to TRBD2. The trim removed 5 bases at V and 6 bases at J, leaving 12 bases unmatched. This CDR3 has 15 residues. CDR1 is DFQATT, CDR2 SNEGSKA, per germline (reference sequence). This CDR3 is CSAPRGGTRGNEQFF. In DNA form, the CDR3 reads TGCAGTGCTCCAAGGGGGGGGACTAGGGGCAATGAGCAGTTCTTC.

This clonotype was detected only a few times. The CDR3 here is CASSLTGGRDTQYF. The DNA for the CDR3 is TGTGCCAGCAGCTTAACGGGGGGCCGAGATACGCAGTATTTT. The chain carries TRBV7-2 and TRBJ2-3; the D gene is possibly TRBD2 (7 bases). The germline gives CDR1 SGHTA, CDR2 FQGNSA. V dropped 2 bases and J dropped 5 bases, with 11 bases sitting between them. The length of the CDR3 is 14 residues.

Comments on this clonotype: This clone may be a read error of a much larger clone one base away. The chain links TRBV4-3 to TRBJ2-7; D perhaps matches TRBD2 (5 bases). CDR3 length: 14 residues. Germline V gene lookup returns CDR1 LGHNA and CDR2 YSLEER. Trimming pared 2 bases from V and 6 bases from J, leaving 14 bases between. The CDR3 loop is CASSQNRGSSEQYF. CDR3 DNA: TGCGCCAGCAGCCAAAACCGGGGAAGTTCCGAGCAGTACTTC.

As for this clonotype: A read error is possible here, since a much larger clone lies one base away. CDR3: CASKGAANEKLFF. The CDR3 DNA is TGTGCCAGCAAGGGGGCAGCTAATGAAAAACTGTTTTTT. The genes are TRBV6-5 and TRBJ1-4; 7 nucleotides match TRBD1. In germline, CDR1 is MNHEY, CDR2 SVGAGI. The length of the CDR3 is 13 residues. V was pared by 7 bases and J by 3 bases, with 2 bases of the junction left unmatched.

The J gene is TRBJ2-1, the V gene TRBV6-2 or TRBV6-3, with a weak D call TRBD1 (6 bases). V was shortened by 6 bases and J by 7 bases, with 16 bases between the two germline ends. The CDR3 has 14 amino acids. Germline V CDR1 and CDR2: MNHEY, SVGEGT. The DNA of the CDR3 is TGTGCCAGCAGCCGGGTCAGGGGTTCGAATGAGCAGTTCTTC. Amino acid sequence: CASSRVRGSNEQFF.

The gene calls are TRBV7-6 and TRBJ2-1; TRBD1 matches 8 bases. CDR1 is SGHVS, CDR2 FNYEAQ, per germline. J lost 2 bases, V lost 4 bases, and 4 bases had no gene match. There are 15 residues in the CDR3. The CDR3: CASSSGTGPYNEQFF. The CDR3 coding sequence is TGTGCCAGCAGCTCCGGGACAGGTCCCTACAATGAGCAGTTCTTC. Variable domain in full (rest from reference TRBV7-6 and TRBJ2-1): GAGVSQSPRYKVTKRGQDVALRCDPISGHVSLYWYRQALGQGPEFLTYFNYEAQQDKSGLPNDRFSAERPEGSISTLTIQRTEQRDSAMYRCASSSGTGPYNEQFFGPGTRLTVL.